This TCR beta chain was documented in a study of blood T cell repertoires in COVID-19. The overall study: The origin of the acute and convalescent COVID-19 samples was the United States, Italy and Spain.

About this clone itself: Other DNA sequences from this sample encode an identical CDR3 as well.

TCRdb's copy holds only in-frame clones and misses some; the assay was immunoSEQ multiplex PCR. The sample has hundreds of thousands of clones, roughly 88% seen once. The length of the CDR3 is 13 residues. Germline V gives CDR1 KGHSH, CDR2 LQKENI. V lost 2 bases, J lost 3 bases, and 7 bases lay in between. The sequencing input was PBMCs or T cells enriched from blood (not recorded which). The clonotype comes from a woman aged 35 to 49 with acute COVID-19. This rearrangement joins TRBV18 to TRBJ1-1; unclear D gene. The CDR3 here is CASSPTRDTEAFF. Here the CDR3 DNA reads TGTGCCAGCTCACCAACTCGGGACACTGAAGCTTTCTTT. The full variable domain, with the rest looked up from reference TRBV18 and TRBJ1-1, is NAGVMQNPRHLVRRRGQEARLRCSPMKGHSHVYWYRQLPEEGLKFMVYLQKENIIDESGMPKERFSAEFPKEGPSILRIQQVVRGDSAAYFCASSPTRDTEAFFGQGTRLTVV.